Listed below are T cell receptor beta chains from one sample, sequenced in a study of blood T cell repertoires in COVID-19. Produced via immunoSEQ multiplex PCR; TCRdb's table is partial and in-frame only. The sample shows some 390,000 clones, roughly 86% of them seen only once. What was sequenced was peripheral blood. The receptors stem from a woman aged 55-69 years with COVID-19, enrolled during active disease. The CDR3 runs from the conserved cysteine through the conserved F or W. Each record gives: V gene, J gene, clone size, D gene, CDR3 protein, CDR3 DNA. The D gene is left open where the match is weak. Size is stated for part of the rows, as once, few or many counts, or as a class when the clone is expanded.

>TRBV7-9|TRBJ1-4|.|.
CASSGTIHEKLFF
TGTGCCAGCAGCGGCACGATCCATGAAAAACTGTTTTTT
>TRBV5-1|TRBJ2-7|.|.
CASSLDTGEQYF
TGCGCCAGCAGCTTGGACACCGGGGAGCAGTACTTC
>TRBV5-4|TRBJ2-1|.|TRBD1
CASSLGQAYVDEQFF
TGTGCCAGCAGCTTAGGACAGGCATACGTCGATGAGCAGTTCTTC
>TRBV6-5|TRBJ2-7|.|TRBD2
CASRTSGLSYEQYF
TGTGCCAGCAGGACTAGCGGGCTCTCCTACGAGCAGTACTTC
>TRBV18|TRBJ1-1|.|.
CASSPLEMNTEAFF
TGTGCCAGCTCACCACTAGAAATGAACACTGAAGCTTTCTTT
>TRBV5-1|TRBJ2-1|.|TRBD2
CASSLASGSNEQFF
TGCGCCAGCAGCTTGGCTAGCGGGTCAAATGAGCAGTTCTTC
>TRBV3-1/TRBV3-2|TRBJ1-5|.|.
CASPQAEGNQPQHF
TGTGCCAGCCCCCAAGCCGAGGGAAACCAGCCCCAGCATTTT
>TRBV9|TRBJ2-5|.|TRBD1
CASSVGGTGTQETQYF
TGTGCCAGCAGCGTAGGGGGGACAGGGACTCAAGAGACCCAGTACTTC
>TRBV6-4|TRBJ1-4|.|TRBD1
CASSDGQGFANEKLFF
TGTGCCAGCAGTGACGGACAGGGGTTTGCTAATGAAAAACTGTTTTTT
>TRBV5-1|TRBJ1-1|.|TRBD1
CASSGPDRGTEAFF
TGCGCCAGCAGCGGACCGGACAGGGGGACTGAAGCTTTCTTT
>TRBV3-1/TRBV3-2|TRBJ1-2|.|TRBD1
CASSRTGYGYTF
TGTGCCAGCAGCCGGACAGGCTATGGCTACACCTTC
>TRBV11-3|TRBJ2-1|.|.
CASSLDPGAYNEQFF
TGTGCCAGCAGCTTAGACCCCGGGGCCTACAATGAGCAGTTCTTC
>TRBV6-2/TRBV6-3|TRBJ2-1|.|.
CASSPQGLGSYNEQFF
TGTGCCAGCAGTCCACAGGGCTTAGGTTCCTACAATGAGCAGTTCTTC
>TRBV4-1|TRBJ1-5|.|.
CASSRGGNQPQHF
TGCGCCAGCAGCCGAGGAGGAAATCAGCCCCAGCATTTT
>TRBV28|TRBJ1-4|few|.
CASTSGRGLGKLFF
TGTGCCAGCACCTCGGGGAGGGGACTGGGAAAACTGTTTTTT
>TRBV9|TRBJ1-4|.|.
CASSPTVTNEKLFF
TGTGCCAGCAGCCCGACAGTAACTAATGAAAAACTGTTTTTT
>TRBV7-8|TRBJ1-2|.|TRBD1
CASSLDRQGVFYGYTF
TGTGCCAGCAGCTTAGATCGACAGGGGGTCTTCTATGGCTACACCTTC
>TRBV12-5|TRBJ2-2|.|.
CASGLNGNHGELFF
TGTGCTAGTGGTTTGAACGGGAATCACGGGGAGCTGTTTTTT
>TRBV5-1|TRBJ1-1|.|.
CASSLTTNTEAFF
TGCGCCAGCAGCTTGACAACGAACACTGAAGCTTTCTTT
>TRBV7-2|TRBJ2-7|.|TRBD2
CASSYPSGGAREQYF
TGTGCCAGCAGCTACCCTAGCGGGGGGGCGAGGGAGCAGTACTTC
>TRBV29-1|TRBJ2-3|.|TRBD1
CSVEAGGLADTQYF
TGCAGCGTTGAGGCAGGGGGTTTAGCAGATACGCAGTATTTT
>TRBV6-5|TRBJ1-2|.|.
CASSSYSGGYTF
TGTGCCAGCAGTTCCTATTCAGGTGGCTACACCTTC
>TRBV5-4|TRBJ2-7|.|TRBD2
CASSPGGSTAYEQYF
TGTGCCAGCAGCCCGGGGGGGTCGACCGCCTACGAGCAGTACTTC
>TRBV19|TRBJ2-3|once|TRBD2
CASSTEPGGRDSTDTQYF
TGTGCCAGTAGTACGGAACCGGGGGGGCGGGACAGCACAGATACGCAGTATTTT
>TRBV29-1|TRBJ2-1|once|TRBD1
CSVGDRAIYNEQFF
TGCAGCGTGGGGGACAGGGCGATTTACAATGAGCAGTTCTTC
>TRBV10-3|TRBJ1-1|.|.
CAISESSGLAHTEAFF
TGTGCCATCAGTGAGTCTTCGGGACTTGCTCACACTGAAGCTTTCTTT
>TRBV27|TRBJ1-5|.|TRBD1
CASGTLYGTGNQPQHF
TGTGCCAGCGGTACTTTGTACGGGACAGGCAATCAGCCCCAGCATTTT
>TRBV6-1|TRBJ1-3|.|.
CASSEPGEGNTIYF
TGTGCCAGCAGTGAACCAGGGGAAGGAAACACCATATATTTT